The sample holds many counts of the clone carrying this T cell receptor (beta chain). Its antigen is as yet unknown. This sample is drawn from a study of breast tumors, draining lymph nodes, adjacent tissues. Broader study findings: Tumor repertoires ranked between lymph nodes and nontumor tissue in diversity, with V and J gene preferences. Tumor T cell lymph node origin was a supported hypothesis, not proven. The data were judged consistent with most tumor T cells coming from lymph node and expanding in tumor. Tumor and nontumor repertoires were significantly more similar in luminal-like than in basal-like breast cancer.

Samples came from axillary lymph nodes draining the breast cancer. TCRdb used MiXCR to reprocess the multiplex PCR reads, holding one entry per CDR3 protein. The sample contains more than 100,000 distinct CDR3 sequences, about a fifth of which appear only once. The sequence derives from a female donor with breast cancer. Some clones in this sample may be carry-over from other donors' samples. Sequenced material: axillary lymph node tissue.

The CDR3 is CASSQVSGGEQFF. CDR3 in DNA: TGCGCCAGCAGCCAAGTTAGTGGAGGTGAGCAGTTCTTC. The chain has TRBV4-3 and TRBJ2-1, with D perhaps matching TRBD2 (5 bases). The CDR3 runs to 13 residues. Trimming shortened V by 1 base and J by 9 bases, and 10 bases separated the two germline ends. CDR1 and CDR2 from the germline V gene are LGHNA and YSLEER.